These 14 T cell receptor beta chains were sequenced from one sample in a study of technical replicates of blood from several donors. The protocol was immunoSEQ multiplex PCR, while the TCRdb copy is restricted to in-frame clones and leaves out a portion. The sample lists 56,000 or so clones, over 90% occurring once. The sequencing input was PBMCs. These receptor sequences come from a human donor in good health. Some clones in this sample may be carry-over from other donors' samples.

This chain joins TRBV18 and TRBJ1-2; a weak D match, TRBD1 (5 bases). This CDR3 comprises 15 residues. V lost 3 bases and J 3 bases, leaving 14 bases between the germline ends. Germline V gives CDR1 KGHSH, CDR2 LQKENI. The CDR3 nucleotides are TGTGCCAGCTCACCCTCGGAGGGGACGGACTATGGCTACACCTTC. It codes for CASSPSEGTDYGYTF.

The chain couples TRBV9 to TRBJ2-3; TRBD1 is a possible D gene (6 bases). The V end was cut by 0 bases, the J end by 5 bases, with 7 bases between. This CDR3 has 13 amino acids. From germline, CDR1 is SGDLS and CDR2 YYNGEE. This CDR3 reads CASSVGGQDTQYF. CDR3 DNA: TGTGCCAGCAGCGTAGGGGGGCAAGATACGCAGTATTTT.

The V and J genes are TRBV19 and TRBJ2-1; TRBD2 agrees at 11 bases. V was pared by 6 bases and J by 4 bases, with 8 bases of the junction left unmatched. Germline V lookup: CDR1 LNHDA, CDR2 SQIVND (reference sequence). The CDR3 contains 16 residues. CDR3 coding DNA: TGTGCCAGTAGACCCACCGGGACTAGCGGTTACAATGAGCAGTTCTTC. Protein: CASRPTGTSGYNEQFF.

J is TRBJ2-3 and V is TRBV4-1, with D maybe TRBD1 (6 bases). Germline assignment: CDR1 MGHRA and CDR2 YSYEKL. The CDR3 totals 17 residues. Trimming removed 0 bases at V and 2 bases at J, with 15 bases between. In DNA form, the CDR3 reads TGCGCCAGCAGCCAAGACGGGACATCCGGCAACACAGATACGCAGTATTTT. Encoded protein: CASSQDGTSGNTDTQYF.

This chain connects TRBV6-5 to TRBJ2-7; 11 positions match TRBD2. Germline V gene data show CDR1 as MNHEY and CDR2 as SVGAGI. The length of the CDR3 is 16 residues. Unmatched junction bases numbered 5, after V lost 4 bases and J lost 0 bases. CDR3 amino acids: CASSSLAGVTSYEQYF. In nucleotides, the CDR3 is TGTGCCAGCAGTTCACTAGCGGGGGTGACCTCCTACGAGCAGTACTTC.

The chain has TRBV7-2 and TRBJ1-2, with TRBD1 as a possible D gene (5 bases). V was trimmed by 0 bases and J by 0 bases, leaving 8 bases between them. Germline assignment: CDR1 SGHTA and CDR2 FQGNSA. The CDR3 runs to 15 residues. The CDR3 protein is CASSLALGANYGYTF. CDR3 DNA sequence: TGTGCCAGCAGCTTAGCGTTAGGGGCTAACTATGGCTACACCTTC.

The CDR3 DNA reads as TGCACCAGCAGCCAAAAGGACAGGTGGGGCTATGGCTACACCTTC. It codes for CTSSQKDRWGYGYTF. This chain uses TRBV1 with TRBJ1-2; no check of the table's D call, TRBD1, against the DNA was made. TRBV1 is annotated as a pseudogene. This CDR3 comprises 15 residues.

This clone appeared once. The chain links TRBV4-2 to TRBJ2-2, with D perhaps TRBD2 (6 bases). This CDR3 comprises 15 residues. V lost 3 bases to trimming and J lost 5 bases, with 13 bases between them. Germline loops: CDR1 LGHNA, CDR2 YNFKEQ. The CDR3 is CASSQETRGTGELFF. CDR3 bases: TGTGCCAGCAGCCAGGAGACCCGGGGGACCGGGGAGCTGTTTTTT.

V and J are TRBV13 and TRBJ2-2; 10 bases fit TRBD2. This CDR3 contains 15 residues. V lost 4 bases, J lost 5 bases, and 4 bases stayed unmatched. Germline CDR1 and CDR2: PRHDT and FYEKMQ (reference sequence). The CDR3 protein is CASSYIAGGTGELFF. CDR3 in DNA: TGTGCCAGCAGCTACATAGCGGGAGGTACCGGGGAGCTGTTTTTT.

The V call is TRBV4-3, the J call TRBJ2-4, with 9 bases that match TRBD1. CDR1 is LGHNA, CDR2 YSLEER, per germline. After removal of 0 bases from V and 1 base from J, the junction contained 10 bases not matched to a gene. CDR3 length: 19 amino acids. The CDR3 region is CASSQEGWGQGGAKNIQYF. DNA for the CDR3: TGCGCCAGCAGCCAAGAAGGATGGGGACAGGGTGGGGCCAAAAACATTCAGTACTTC.

This chain joins TRBV7-6 and TRBJ1-2; D is ambiguous. The CDR3 is made up of 16 amino acids. Germline assignment: CDR1 SGHVS and CDR2 FNYEAQ. Trimming removed 1 base from V and 7 bases from J, with 19 bases in between. The CDR3 region is CASSLGRKRIRRGYTF. As DNA, the CDR3 is TGTGCCAGCAGCTTAGGACGGAAGAGAATCAGGCGTGGCTACACCTTC.

The rearrangement uses TRBV7-9 and TRBJ2-7, with D tentatively TRBD1 (5 bases). Per germline, CDR1 SEHNR and CDR2 FQNEAQ (reference sequence). V dropped 6 bases and J dropped 5 bases, with 29 bases sitting between them. The CDR3 sequence is 18 residues long. The CDR3 reads CASSLFTWWQGNYDEQYF. In DNA form, the CDR3 reads TGTGCCAGCAGTCTTTTTACCTGGTGGCAGGGAAATTACGACGAGCAGTACTTC.

V gene TRBV4-3 combines with J gene TRBJ2-7; 10 bases line up with TRBD2. CDR1 and CDR2 from the germline V gene are LGHNA and YSLEER. The CDR3 runs 18 residues. With V trimmed by 0 bases and J by 4 bases, 12 bases remained unmatched. The CDR3 DNA follows: TGCGCCAGCAGCCAAGATAGGGCTAGCGGGAGAGGGATTTACGAGCAGTACTTC. Amino acids: CASSQDRASGRGIYEQYF.

The rearrangement links TRBV27 to TRBJ2-1; 11 bases agree with TRBD2. Per germline, CDR1 MNHEY and CDR2 SMNVEV (reference sequence). The trim removed 8 bases at V and 9 bases at J, leaving 9 bases unmatched. This CDR3 is built from 14 residues. As DNA, the CDR3 is TGTGCCAGCCATACTAGCGGGAGTGTGGGTGAGCAGTTCTTC. This codes for CASHTSGSVGEQFF.